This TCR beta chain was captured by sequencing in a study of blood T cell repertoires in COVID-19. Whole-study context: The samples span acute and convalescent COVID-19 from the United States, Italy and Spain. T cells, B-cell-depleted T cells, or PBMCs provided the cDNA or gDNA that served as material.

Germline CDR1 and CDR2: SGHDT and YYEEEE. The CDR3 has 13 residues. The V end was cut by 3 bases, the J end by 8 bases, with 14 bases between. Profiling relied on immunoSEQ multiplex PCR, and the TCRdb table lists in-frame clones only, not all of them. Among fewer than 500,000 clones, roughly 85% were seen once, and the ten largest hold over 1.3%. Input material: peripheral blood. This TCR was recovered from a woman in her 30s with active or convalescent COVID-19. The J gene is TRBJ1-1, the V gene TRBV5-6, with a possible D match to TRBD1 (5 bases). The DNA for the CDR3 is TGTGCCAGCAGCTCCCGGTCCCACAGGGAAGCTTTCTTT. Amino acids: CASSSRSHREAFF.